Reported below is one T cell receptor beta chain. This sample is part of a study of blood T cell repertoires in COVID-19. Looking at the study overall: Samples representing acute and convalescent COVID-19 were sourced from the United States, Italy and Spain. PBMCs, B-cell-depleted T cells, or T cells provided the cDNA or gDNA that made up the material.

TCRdb's table, derived via immunoSEQ multiplex PCR, lists solely in-frame clones and lacks some. The sample records about 60,000 clones, 70% to 90% being singletons. V was pared by 4 bases and J by 2 bases, with 3 bases of the junction left unmatched. Germline CDR1 reads KGHSH; CDR2 reads LQKENI. This CDR3 region has 15 residues. The chain couples TRBV18 to TRBJ1-3; 9 bases fit TRBD1. The specimen was peripheral blood. The TCR comes from a man aged 60 to 69 with acute or convalescent COVID-19. CDR3 DNA sequence: TGTGCCAGCTCACTGGGACAGGGACCTGGAAACACCATATATTTT. This gives the protein CASSLGQGPGNTIYF.